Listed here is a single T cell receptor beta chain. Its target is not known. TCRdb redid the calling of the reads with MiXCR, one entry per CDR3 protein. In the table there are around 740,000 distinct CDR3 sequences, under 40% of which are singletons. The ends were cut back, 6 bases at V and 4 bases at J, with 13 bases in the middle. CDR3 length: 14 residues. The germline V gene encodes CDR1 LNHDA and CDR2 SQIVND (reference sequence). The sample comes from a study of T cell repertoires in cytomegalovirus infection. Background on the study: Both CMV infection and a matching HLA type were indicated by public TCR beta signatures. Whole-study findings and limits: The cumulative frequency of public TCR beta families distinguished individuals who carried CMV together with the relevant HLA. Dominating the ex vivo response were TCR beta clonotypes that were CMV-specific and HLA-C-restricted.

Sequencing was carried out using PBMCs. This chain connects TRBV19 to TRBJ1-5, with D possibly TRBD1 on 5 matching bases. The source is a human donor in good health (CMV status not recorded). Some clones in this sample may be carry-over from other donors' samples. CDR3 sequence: CASRKLRGNQPQHF. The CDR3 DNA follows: TGTGCCAGTAGGAAACTTAGGGGTAATCAGCCCCAGCATTTT.